This T cell receptor (beta chain) was sequenced during a study of OX40 agonist ivuxolimab in advanced cancers. Study summary: Enrollees could have had prior anti-PD-1, anti-PD-L1 or anti-CTLA-4 therapy, which 40% had received. Whole-study results and caveats: Partial responders receiving 0.1-3.0 mg/kg showed among the lowest clonal expansion. The study found that CD8+ T cells averaged more expanded clones than CD4+.

Details on this clone: Its specificity is unknown.

This CDR3 comprises 13 residues. The V end was cut by 8 bases, the J end by 1 base, with 10 bases between. CDR1 is SGHTA and CDR2 is FQGNSA in the germline V gene. Assay: immunoSEQ multiplex PCR; the TCRdb copy retains only in-frame clones and omits some. The table lists some 100,000 clones, just over 90% of them singletons. The V and J genes are TRBV7-2 and TRBJ2-3, with D possibly being TRBD1 or TRBD2 (5 bases each). The source is an adult with an advanced solid tumor such as melanoma, head and neck, liver or kidney cancer. The source was CD4+ or CD8+ T cells sorted from blood, collected in a trial of the OX40 agonist ivuxolimab. CDR3 protein: CASARGGTDTQYF. DNA for the CDR3: TGTGCCAGCGCTAGAGGGGGCACAGATACGCAGTATTTT.